This passage covers 12 T cell receptor beta chains from one sample sequenced in a study of cytomegalovirus exposure and HLA in healthy donors. PCR amplification relied on 60 Vbeta primers (plus 13 Jbeta primers). Clones were read by immunoSEQ multiplex PCR, and TCRdb kept only the in-frame ones, dropping some. The sample consists of roughly 90,000 clones, about four fifths of them appearing once. Material for sequencing was PBMCs. These receptors were taken from a man aged 25-45 years in good health and CMV-seropositive.

The J gene is TRBJ2-5, the V gene TRBV2, with TRBD2 as a possible D gene (6 bases). Near its end, the DNA agrees better with TRBJ2-7, so the J call may be wrong. This CDR3 has 12 residues. The germline V gene has CDR1 SNHLY and CDR2 FYNNEI. For the CDR3, the DNA is TGTGCCAGCAGTCGACTAGTTGGCGAGCAGTACTTC. As protein: CASSRLVGEQYF.

This rearrangement joins TRBV5-6 to TRBJ1-1; 7 bases align to TRBD1. CDR3 length equals 16 residues. Germline V lookup: CDR1 SGHDT, CDR2 YYEEEE. J lost 1 base, V lost 1 base, and 7 bases had no gene match. In DNA, the CDR3 is TGTGCCAGCAGCTTGCTGGGACAGAGGGAGAACACTGAAGCTTTCTTT. This encodes CASSLLGQRENTEAFF. Complete variable domain (other parts from reference TRBV5-6 and TRBJ1-1): DAGVTQSPTHLIKTRGQQVTLRCSPKSGHDTVSWYQQALGQGPQFIFQYYEEEERQRGNFPDRFSGHQFPNYSSELNVNALLLGDSALYLCASSLLGQRENTEAFFGQGTRLTVV.

The chain recombines TRBV9 with TRBJ1-4, with TRBD1 matching 8 bases. V lost 0 bases, J lost 5 bases, and 15 bases stayed unmatched. The CDR3 has 19 residues. The germline V gene has CDR1 SGDLS and CDR2 YYNGEE. The CDR3 nucleotides are TGTGCCAGCAGCGTAGCTCGCCCGCCAGGGACAGGATCGAATGAAAAACTGTTTTTT. As protein: CASSVARPPGTGSNEKLFF.

V gene TRBV6-5 combines with J gene TRBJ2-7; TRBD2 matches at 8 bases. CDR3 length: 13 residues. Germline V CDR1 and CDR2: MNHEY, SVGAGI. Germline trimming cut 9 bases from V and 5 bases from J; bases unmatched to any gene: 9. The CDR3 here is CASKGAGVHEQYF. CDR3 sequence (DNA): TGTGCCAGTAAGGGAGCGGGAGTTCACGAGCAGTACTTC.

This clone was detected only once. CDR3 sequence: CASSDVMFAEQYF. CDR3 DNA: TGTGCCAGCAGTGATGTTATGTTCGCCGAGCAGTACTTC. V usage is TRBV25-1 and J usage is TRBJ2-5; D is undetermined. The DNA end favors TRBJ2-7, so the J call may be wrong. From germline, CDR1 is MGHDK and CDR2 SYGVNS. This CDR3 spans 13 amino acids.

Here the CDR3 DNA reads TGCGCCAGCGGAGAGGGACAGTTCACCGGGGAGCTGTTTTTT. It yields the protein CASGEGQFTGELFF. J is TRBJ2-2 and V is TRBV5-1; the match to TRBD1 covers 7 bases. Trimming removed 7 bases from V and 4 bases from J; junction bases left unmatched: 7. This CDR3 has 14 amino acids. Looked up from germline, CDR1 is SGHRS and CDR2 is YFSETQ.

V and J are TRBV6-4 and TRBJ2-1; 9 positions agree with TRBD2. The CDR3 is 17 amino acids. Germline V gene lookup returns CDR1 MRHNA and CDR2 SNTAGT. V dropped 5 bases and J dropped 3; count of bases not matched to a gene: 11. In DNA form, the CDR3 reads TGTGCCAGCAGTCCAAGGCAGGTGACTAGCGGCTACAATGAGCAGTTCTTC. This sequence encodes CASSPRQVTSGYNEQFF.

Notes on this clone: This sample also contains other DNA sequences that code for the same CDR3. V usage is TRBV6-6 and J usage is TRBJ2-1; D gene unclear. This CDR3 has 15 residues. Trimming cost V 0 bases and J 0 bases, with 6 bases left between them. The germline gives CDR1 MNHNY, CDR2 SVGAGI (reference sequence). In nucleotides, the CDR3 is TGTGCCAGCAGTTACTCGAGTAGCTCCTACAATGAGCAGTTCTTC. Translation: CASSYSSSSYNEQFF.

With regard to this clone: One end of the junction is discordant with germline, which a read error may explain. The same CDR3 also results from other DNA sequences found in this sample. The chain links TRBV7-2 to TRBJ2-5; 9 bases line up with TRBD2. TRBJ2-7 explains the end of the DNA better; the J call may be wrong. This CDR3 has 15 residues. The germline V gene encodes CDR1 SGHTA and CDR2 FQGNSA. CDR3 bases: TGCGCCAGCAGCTTAGCCCGGCTAGCGGGAATCGAGCAGTACTTC. Translating gives CASSLARLAGIEQYF.

This chain uses TRBV5-1 with TRBJ2-7; 15 bases line up with TRBD2. Germline CDR1 SGHRS, CDR2 YFSETQ. This CDR3 spans 21 amino acids. V shed 4 bases, J shed 2 bases, and the junction held 19 bases outside the gene matches. The CDR3 sequence: CASSPGTATGTSGRTAYEQYF. CDR3 DNA sequence: TGCGCCAGCAGCCCTGGGACAGCCACCGGGACTAGCGGGAGGACTGCCTACGAGCAGTACTTC.

J is TRBJ2-1 and V is TRBV11-2; 8 nucleotides line up with TRBD2. In germline, CDR1 is SGHAT, CDR2 FQNNGV. The trim removed 5 bases at V and 3 bases at J, leaving 6 bases unmatched. The CDR3 covers 15 residues. This CDR3 reads CASSRSGSNYNEQFF. The CDR3 region has the DNA TGTGCCAGCAGCAGAAGCGGGAGTAACTACAATGAGCAGTTCTTC.

The count of this clone is one. The chain employs TRBV16 and TRBJ2-5, with D possibly TRBD1 on 6 matching bases. The DNA end is a closer match to TRBJ2-7, so the J assignment may be wrong. The CDR3 extends over 19 amino acids. Germline-derived CDR1 and CDR2 are KGHSY and FQNENV. The CDR3 loop is CASSQSVGAGALTSYEQYF. CDR3 DNA: TGTGCCAGCAGCCAATCGGTCGGGGCAGGGGCGTTAACCTCCTACGAGCAGTACTTC.